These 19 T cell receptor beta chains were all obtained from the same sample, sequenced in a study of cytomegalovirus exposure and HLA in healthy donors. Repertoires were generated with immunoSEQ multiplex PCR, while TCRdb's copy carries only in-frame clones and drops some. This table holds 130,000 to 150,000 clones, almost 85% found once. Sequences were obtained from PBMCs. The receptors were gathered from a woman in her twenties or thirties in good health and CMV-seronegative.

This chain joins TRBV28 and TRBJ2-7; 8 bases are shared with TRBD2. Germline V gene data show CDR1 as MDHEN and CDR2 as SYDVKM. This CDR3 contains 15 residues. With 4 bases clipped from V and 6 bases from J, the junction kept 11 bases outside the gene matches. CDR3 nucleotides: TGTGCCAGCAGTTCATCCGGGACTAGGCCTCTCGAGCAGTACTTC. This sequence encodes CASSSSGTRPLEQYF. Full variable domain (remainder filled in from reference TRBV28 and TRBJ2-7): DVKVTQSSRYLVKRTGEKVFLECVQDMDHENMFWYRQDPGLGLRLIYFSYDVKMKEKGDIPEGYSVSREKKERFSLILESASTNQTSMYLCASSSSGTRPLEQYFGPGTRLTVT.

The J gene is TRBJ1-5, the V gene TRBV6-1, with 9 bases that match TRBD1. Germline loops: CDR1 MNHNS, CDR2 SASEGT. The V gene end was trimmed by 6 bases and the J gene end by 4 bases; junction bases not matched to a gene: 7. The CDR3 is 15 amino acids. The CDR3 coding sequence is TGTGCCAGCAGCGGGGGACAGGGCCAGAATCAGCCCCAGCATTTT. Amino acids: CASSGGQGQNQPQHF.

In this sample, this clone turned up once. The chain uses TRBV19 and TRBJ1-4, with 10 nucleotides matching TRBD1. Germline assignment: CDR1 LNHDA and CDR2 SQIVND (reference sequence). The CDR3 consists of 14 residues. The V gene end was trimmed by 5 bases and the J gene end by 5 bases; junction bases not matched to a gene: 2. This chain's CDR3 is CASSRTGGNEKLFF. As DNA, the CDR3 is TGTGCCAGTAGTCGGACAGGGGGAAATGAAAAACTGTTTTTT.

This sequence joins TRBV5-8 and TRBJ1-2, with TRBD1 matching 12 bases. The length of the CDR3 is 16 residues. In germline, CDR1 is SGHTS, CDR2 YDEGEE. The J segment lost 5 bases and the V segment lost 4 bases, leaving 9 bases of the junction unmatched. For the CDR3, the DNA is TGTGCCAGCAGCGGAGCCGGGACAGGGGGCGGATATGGCTACACCTTC. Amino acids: CASSGAGTGGGYGYTF.

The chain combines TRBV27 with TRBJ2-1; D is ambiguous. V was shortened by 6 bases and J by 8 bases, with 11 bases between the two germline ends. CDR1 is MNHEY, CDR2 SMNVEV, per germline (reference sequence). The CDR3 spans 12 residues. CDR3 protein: CASRAYRDEQFF. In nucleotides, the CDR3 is TGTGCCAGCAGGGCCTATCGGGATGAGCAGTTCTTC.

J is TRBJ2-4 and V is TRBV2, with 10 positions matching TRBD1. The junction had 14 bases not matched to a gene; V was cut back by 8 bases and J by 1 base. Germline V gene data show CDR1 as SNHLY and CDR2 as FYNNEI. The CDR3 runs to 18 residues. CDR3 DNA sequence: TGTGCCAGCCACCCGGGACAGGGGTTAAGCTTCGCCAAAAACATTCAGTACTTC. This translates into CASHPGQGLSFAKNIQYF.

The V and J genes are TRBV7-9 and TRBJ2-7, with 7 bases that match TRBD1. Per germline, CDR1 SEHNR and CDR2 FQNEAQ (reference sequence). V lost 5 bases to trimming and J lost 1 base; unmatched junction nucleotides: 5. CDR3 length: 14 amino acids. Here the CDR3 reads CASSQQGKSYEQYF. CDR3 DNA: TGTGCCAGCAGCCAACAGGGGAAGTCCTACGAGCAGTACTTC.

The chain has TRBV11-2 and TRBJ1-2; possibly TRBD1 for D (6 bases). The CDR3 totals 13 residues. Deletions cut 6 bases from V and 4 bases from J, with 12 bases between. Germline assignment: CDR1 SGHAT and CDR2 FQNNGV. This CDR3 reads CASSPGHGYGYTF. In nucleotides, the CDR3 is TGTGCCAGCAGTCCGGGACATGGCTATGGCTACACCTTC.

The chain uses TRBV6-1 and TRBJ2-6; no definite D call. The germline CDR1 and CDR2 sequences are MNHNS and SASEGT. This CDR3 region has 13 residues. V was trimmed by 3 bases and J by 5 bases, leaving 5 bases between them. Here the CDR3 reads CASSDRWANVLTF. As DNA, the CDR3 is TGTGCCAGCAGTGACAGGTGGGCCAACGTCCTGACTTTC.

CDR3 nucleotides: TGCGCCAGCAGCTTCTCTGGGGGCGGCGATGGCTACACCTTC. Translated: CASSFSGGGDGYTF. The genes are TRBV5-1 and TRBJ1-2, with a possible D match to TRBD1 (6 bases). CDR1 SGHRS and CDR2 YFSETQ come from the germline V gene. This CDR3 has 14 residues. Trimming stripped 2 bases from V and 6 bases from J, with 14 bases between.

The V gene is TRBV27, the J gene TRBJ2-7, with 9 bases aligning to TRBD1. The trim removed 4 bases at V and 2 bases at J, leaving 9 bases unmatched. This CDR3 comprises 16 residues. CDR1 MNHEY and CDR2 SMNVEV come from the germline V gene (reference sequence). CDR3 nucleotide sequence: TGTGCCAGCAGTTACCGAGGACAGGGGTCCACCTACGAGCAGTACTTC. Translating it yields CASSYRGQGSTYEQYF.

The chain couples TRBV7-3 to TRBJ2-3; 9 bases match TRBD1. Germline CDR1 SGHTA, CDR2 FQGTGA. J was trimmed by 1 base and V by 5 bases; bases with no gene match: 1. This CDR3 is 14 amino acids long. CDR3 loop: CASSRTGGTDTQYF. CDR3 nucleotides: TGTGCCAGCAGCAGGACAGGGGGCACAGATACGCAGTATTTT. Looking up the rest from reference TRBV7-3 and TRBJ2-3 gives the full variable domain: GAGVSQTPSNKVTEKGKYVELRCDPISGHTALYWYRQSLGQGPEFLIYFQGTGAADDSGLPNDRFFAVRPEGSVSTLKIQRTERGDSAVYLCASSRTGGTDTQYFGPGTRLTVL.

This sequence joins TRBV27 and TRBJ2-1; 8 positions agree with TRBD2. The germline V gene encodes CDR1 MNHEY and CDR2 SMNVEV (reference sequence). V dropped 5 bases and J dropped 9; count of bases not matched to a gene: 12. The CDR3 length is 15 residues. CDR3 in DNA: TGTGCCAGCAGTGACGGGTGGGCGGGGGGTGGTGAGCAGTTCTTC. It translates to CASSDGWAGGGEQFF.

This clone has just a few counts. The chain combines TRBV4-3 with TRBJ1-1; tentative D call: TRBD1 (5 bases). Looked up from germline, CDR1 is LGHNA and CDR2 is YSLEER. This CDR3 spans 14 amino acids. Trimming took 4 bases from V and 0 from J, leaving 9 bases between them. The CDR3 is CASSLDSMNTEAFF. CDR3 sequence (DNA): TGCGCCAGCAGCCTCGACAGCATGAACACTGAAGCTTTCTTT.

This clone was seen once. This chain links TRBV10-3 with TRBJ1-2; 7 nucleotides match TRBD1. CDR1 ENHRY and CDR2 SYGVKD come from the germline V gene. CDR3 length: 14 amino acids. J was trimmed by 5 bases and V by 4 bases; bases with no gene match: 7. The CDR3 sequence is CAISGGTVAYGYTF. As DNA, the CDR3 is TGTGCCATCAGTGGCGGGACAGTCGCATATGGCTACACCTTC.

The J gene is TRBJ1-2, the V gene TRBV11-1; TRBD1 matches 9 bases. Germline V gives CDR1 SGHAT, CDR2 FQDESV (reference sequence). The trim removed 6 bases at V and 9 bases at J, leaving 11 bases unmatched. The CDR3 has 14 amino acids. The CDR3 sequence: CASSRTGAHVSYTF. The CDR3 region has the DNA TGTGCCAGCAGTCGGACAGGGGCTCACGTTAGCTACACCTTC.

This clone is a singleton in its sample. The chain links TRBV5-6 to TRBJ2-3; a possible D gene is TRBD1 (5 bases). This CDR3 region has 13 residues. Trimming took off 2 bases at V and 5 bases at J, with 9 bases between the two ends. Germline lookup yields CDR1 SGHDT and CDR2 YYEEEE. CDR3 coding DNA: TGTGCCAGCAGCTTCATAGGGGAAGATACGCAGTATTTT. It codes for CASSFIGEDTQYF.

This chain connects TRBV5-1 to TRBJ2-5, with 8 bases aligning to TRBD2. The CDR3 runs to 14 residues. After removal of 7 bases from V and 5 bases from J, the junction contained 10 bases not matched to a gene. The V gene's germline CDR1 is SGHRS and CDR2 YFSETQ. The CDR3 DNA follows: TGCGCCAGCCAACGGGGGGGGCCCGAGGAGACCCAGTACTTC. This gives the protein CASQRGGPEETQYF.

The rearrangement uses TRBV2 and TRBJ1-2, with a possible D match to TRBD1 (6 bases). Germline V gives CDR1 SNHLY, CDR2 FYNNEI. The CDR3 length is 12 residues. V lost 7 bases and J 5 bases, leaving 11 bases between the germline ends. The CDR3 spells CASNPGEYGYTF. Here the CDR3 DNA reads TGTGCCAGCAATCCAGGGGAGTATGGCTACACCTTC. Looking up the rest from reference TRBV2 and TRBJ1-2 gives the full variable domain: EPEVTQTPSHQVTQMGQEVILRCVPISNHLYFYWYRQILGQKVEFLVSFYNNEISEKSEIFDDQFSVERPDGSNFTLKIRSTKLEDSAMYFCASNPGEYGYTFGSGTRLTVV.